The 21 T cell receptor beta chains below come from one sample, sequenced in a study of T cell clonotyping in hematopoietic cell transplantation. The table came from immunoSEQ multiplex PCR; TCRdb's copy has only in-frame clones and leaves some out. The table shows around 5,900 clones, with 80% occurring only once. This sample's time point: recipient sample about 28 days before transplant, after cytoreduction. Sequenced here: peripheral blood mononuclear cells, sampled before stem cell transplant. The source is a woman aged 45-60 years with acute myeloid leukemia. Some clones in this sample may be carry-over from other donors' samples.

In its sample, this clone was seen a few times. V is TRBV7-9 and J is TRBJ2-7; D possibly matches TRBD1 or TRBD2 (6 bases each). V shed 1 base and J shed 2 bases, with 12 bases lying between them. CDR1 SEHNR and CDR2 FQNEAQ come from the germline V gene (reference sequence). The CDR3 covers 15 residues. The CDR3 DNA reads TGTGCCAGCAGCTTAGAGCAGGGGAGGCCCTACGAGCAGTACTTC. Protein: CASSLEQGRPYEQYF.

This clone was recorded a few times. V is TRBV2 and J is TRBJ2-2, with a possible D match to TRBD2 (6 bases). CDR1 and CDR2 (germline): SNHLY, FYNNEI. V was clipped by 6 bases and J by 5 bases, with 13 bases between them. The CDR3 contains 14 residues. Here the CDR3 reads CASSGPGETGELFF. The CDR3 region has the DNA TGTGCCAGCAGCGGGCCGGGGGAAACCGGGGAGCTGTTTTTT.

The chain joins TRBV25-1 to TRBJ1-1; no clear D. V lost 1 base to trimming and J lost 1 base, with 7 bases between them. This CDR3 has 14 residues. In germline, CDR1 is MGHDK, CDR2 SYGVNS. The CDR3 is CASSESGENTEAFF. In DNA, the CDR3 is TGTGCCAGCAGTGAATCTGGGGAGAACACTGAAGCTTTCTTT.

The genes are TRBV11-2 and TRBJ2-2; D is possibly TRBD1 (5 bases). The V end lost 5 bases, the J end lost 7 bases, and 14 bases lay between the germline ends. The germline V gene has CDR1 SGHAT and CDR2 FQNNGV. The CDR3 loop spans 14 amino acids. This CDR3 reads CASSTPQGYGELFF. Written as DNA, the CDR3 is TGTGCCAGCAGCACGCCTCAGGGCTACGGGGAGCTGTTTTTT.

This chain uses TRBV5-4 with TRBJ2-1, with TRBD2 matching 8 bases. V shed 4 bases and J 4 bases; nucleotides not matched to a gene: 4. The V gene's germline CDR1 is SGHNT and CDR2 YYREEE (reference sequence). This CDR3 has 14 amino acids. The CDR3 loop is CASSSGGLYNEQFF. In DNA form, the CDR3 reads TGTGCCAGCAGCAGCGGGGGTCTATACAATGAGCAGTTCTTC.

V is TRBV4-3 and J is TRBJ2-5; 8 bases agree with TRBD2. The CDR3 length is 13 residues. Per germline, CDR1 LGHNA and CDR2 YSLEER. The junction had 4 bases not matched to a gene; V was cut back by 8 bases and J by 2 bases. CDR3 protein: CASAEREQETQYF. The CDR3 DNA reads as TGCGCCAGCGCTGAGCGGGAGCAAGAGACCCAGTACTTC.

This chain links TRBV7-2 with TRBJ2-1; 9 bases align to TRBD2. This CDR3 spans 15 amino acids. J was trimmed by 6 bases and V by 2 bases; bases with no gene match: 5. Germline V gene lookup returns CDR1 SGHTA and CDR2 FQGNSA. The CDR3 reads CASSLNIAGVNEQFF. CDR3 coding DNA: TGTGCCAGCAGCTTAAATATAGCGGGAGTCAATGAGCAGTTCTTC.

The CDR3 nucleotides are TGTGCCAGCTCACCAACGGCTCAGGCCGAGCAGTACTTC. As protein: CASSPTAQAEQYF. The gene calls are TRBV18 and TRBJ2-7; D gene uncertain. Germline V gene sequence: CDR1 KGHSH, CDR2 LQKENI. Trimming stripped 2 bases from V and 6 bases from J, with 11 bases between. This CDR3 comprises 13 residues. Full variable domain (rest looked up from reference TRBV18 and TRBJ2-7): NAGVMQNPRHLVRRRGQEARLRCSPMKGHSHVYWYRQLPEEGLKFMVYLQKENIIDESGMPKERFSAEFPKEGPSILRIQQVVRGDSAAYFCASSPTAQAEQYFGPGTRLTVT.

The chain combines TRBV30 with TRBJ2-3; D uncertain. V lost 1 base to trimming and J lost 2 bases, with 7 bases between them. This CDR3 is built from 13 residues. Germline CDR1 reads GTSNPN; CDR2 reads SVGIG (reference sequence). CDR3 sequence reads: CAWSGISTDTQYF. The CDR3 nucleotides read TGTGCCTGGAGTGGCATTTCCACAGATACGCAGTATTTT.

This chain connects TRBV5-6 to TRBJ1-1; the D is unclear. CDR1 is SGHDT and CDR2 is YYEEEE in the germline V gene. This CDR3 comprises 19 residues. Trimming took 1 base from V and 2 from J, leaving 24 bases between them. The DNA of the CDR3 is TGTGCCAGCAGCTTGTCGATGACCCTATCCAAGATAATTAACACTGAAGCTTTCTTT. It yields the protein CASSLSMTLSKIINTEAFF. The full variable domain, with the rest looked up from reference TRBV5-6 and TRBJ1-1, is DAGVTQSPTHLIKTRGQQVTLRCSPKSGHDTVSWYQQALGQGPQFIFQYYEEEERQRGNFPDRFSGHQFPNYSSELNVNALLLGDSALYLCASSLSMTLSKIINTEAFFGQGTRLTVV.

The CDR3 region has the DNA TGTGCCTGGAGTGTAATGGGGGACACTGAAGCTTTCTTT. Amino acid sequence: CAWSVMGDTEAFF. The V and J genes are TRBV30 and TRBJ1-1; a weak D match, TRBD1 (5 bases). CDR3 length: 13 residues. Germline assignment: CDR1 GTSNPN and CDR2 SVGIG (reference sequence). V lost 0 bases, J lost 3 bases, and 8 bases lay in between.

The CDR3 is CASSYGQSSYEQYF. The CDR3, as DNA: TGTGCCAGCAGCTACGGACAGAGCTCCTACGAGCAGTACTTC. V and J are TRBV9 and TRBJ2-7, with D possibly TRBD1 on 6 matching bases. CDR3 length: 14 amino acids. V gave up 4 bases and J gave up 0 bases, with 11 bases separating them. Germline V gene sequence: CDR1 SGDLS, CDR2 YYNGEE.

Here the CDR3 reads CASSPGSQETQYF. The CDR3, as DNA: TGTGCCAGCAGCCCAGGGAGCCAAGAGACCCAGTACTTC. J is TRBJ2-5 and V is TRBV5-4; D is perhaps TRBD1 or TRBD2 (5 bases each). Trimming removed 4 bases at V and 1 base at J, with 8 bases between. The CDR3 length is 13 residues. Germline V lookup: CDR1 SGHNT, CDR2 YYREEE (reference sequence).

The rearrangement links TRBV7-2 to TRBJ1-4, with a tentative D call TRBD1 (5 bases). Trimming stripped 5 bases from V and 0 bases from J, with 19 bases between. CDR1 is SGHTA, CDR2 FQGNSA, per germline. The CDR3 spans 18 residues. The CDR3 region is CASSLRQLDRATNEKLFF. The CDR3, as DNA: TGTGCCAGCAGCCTAAGACAGTTGGATCGGGCAACTAATGAAAAACTGTTTTTT.

V usage is TRBV7-6 and J usage is TRBJ2-7, with D hard to call. The CDR3 consists of 15 residues. The germline gives CDR1 SGHVS, CDR2 FNYEAQ. V lost 1 base and J 1 base, leaving 11 bases between the germline ends. The CDR3 loop is CASSLETGRSYEQYF. CDR3 nucleotides: TGTGCCAGCAGCTTAGAAACGGGTCGATCCTACGAGCAGTACTTC.

This clone was observed once. The chain recombines TRBV7-9 with TRBJ2-7; a possible D gene is TRBD1 (6 bases). The CDR3 spans 16 residues. The V end was cut by 5 bases, the J end by 4 bases, with 21 bases between. CDR1 is SEHNR and CDR2 is FQNEAQ in the germline V gene (reference sequence). The DNA of the CDR3 is TGTGCCAGCAGCAGAGAGGACAGCAACCGGCCTTACGAGCAGTACTTC. Residues: CASSREDSNRPYEQYF.

This clone was found a few times. The chain uses TRBV6-1 and TRBJ1-5; 7 bases agree with TRBD1. In germline, CDR1 is MNHNS, CDR2 SASEGT. Unmatched junction bases numbered 11, after V lost 3 bases and J lost 6 bases. This CDR3 contains 16 residues. CDR3: CASSDRATGLGQPQHF. The CDR3 DNA is TGTGCCAGCAGTGACCGCGCGACAGGGCTGGGTCAGCCCCAGCATTTT.

This chain uses TRBV7-3 with TRBJ1-3, with D perhaps TRBD1 (6 bases). The CDR3 is 16 amino acids. CDR1 is SGHTA and CDR2 is FQGTGA in the germline V gene. Between the trimmed V and J ends, which lost 3 bases and 4 bases, there was a span of 16 bases. CDR3: CASSFTGPGSGNTIYF. The CDR3 coding sequence is TGTGCCAGCAGCTTTACAGGGCCCGGGTCCGGAAACACCATATATTTT. Supplemented by reference TRBV7-3 and TRBJ1-3, the full variable domain reads GAGVSQTPSNKVTEKGKYVELRCDPISGHTALYWYRQSLGQGPEFLIYFQGTGAADDSGLPNDRFFAVRPEGSVSTLKIQRTERGDSAVYLCASSFTGPGSGNTIYFGEGSWLTVV.

This chain connects TRBV14 to TRBJ1-2, with D maybe TRBD1 (6 bases). Germline CDR1 is SGHDN and CDR2 is FVKESK. The V gene lost 0 bases and the J gene lost 4 bases, with 9 bases spanning the gap. The CDR3 has 14 residues. This CDR3 reads CASSQDGQIYGYTF. The CDR3 coding sequence is TGTGCCAGCAGCCAAGACGGACAGATCTATGGCTACACCTTC.

The chain recombines TRBV18 with TRBJ2-2; 10 nucleotides agree with TRBD2. The germline V gene has CDR1 KGHSH and CDR2 LQKENI. The CDR3 is made up of 16 amino acids. Germline trimming cut 3 bases from V and 0 bases from J; bases unmatched to any gene: 1. The CDR3 reads CASSPLAGANTGELFF. The CDR3 DNA follows: TGTGCCAGCTCACCTCTAGCGGGAGCGAACACCGGGGAGCTGTTTTTT. Full variable domain (outside the CDR3, taken from reference TRBV18 and TRBJ2-2): NAGVMQNPRHLVRRRGQEARLRCSPMKGHSHVYWYRQLPEEGLKFMVYLQKENIIDESGMPKERFSAEFPKEGPSILRIQQVVRGDSAAYFCASSPLAGANTGELFFGEGSRLTVL.

This clone came up a few times. The genes are TRBV5-1 and TRBJ1-1; perhaps TRBD1 as D (5 bases). Trimming pared 4 bases from V and 3 bases from J, leaving 16 bases between. Germline V gene lookup returns CDR1 SGHRS and CDR2 YFSETQ. This CDR3 is 15 amino acids long. The chain's CDR3 is CASSESTGPYTEAFF. CDR3 bases: TGCGCCAGCAGCGAGAGTACAGGACCTTACACTGAAGCTTTCTTT. The whole variable domain, filled in from reference TRBV5-1 and TRBJ1-1, reads KAGVTQTPRYLIKTRGQQVTLSCSPISGHRSVSWYQQTPGQGLQFLFEYFSETQRNKGNFPGRFSGRQFSNSRSEMNVSTLELGDSALYLCASSESTGPYTEAFFGQGTRLTVV.